This TCR beta chain was sequenced in a study of Graves' ophthalmopathy and Graves' hyperthyroidism. About the study: Sampling took place at initial diagnosis, with peripheral blood obtained before any treatment. Findings and caveats of the study: The blood repertoire also included most expanded thyroid clonotypes above 0.001 frequency.

The ends lost 5 bases at V and 3 bases at J; junction bases unmatched: 7. The CDR3 is made up of 14 amino acids. Germline CDR1 is MNHEY and CDR2 is SVGEGT. In its sample, this clonotype was seen once. Its antigen is still unknown. RNA transcripts yielded amplified TCR beta CDR3 regions. The first round was an RT-PCR with HTBI primers, and the second round was a multiplex PCR. TCRdb passed the multiplex PCR reads through MiXCR, listing each CDR3 protein once. The sample includes 150,000 to 200,000 distinct CDR3 sequences, 30% to 45% of them seen just once. Sequences were obtained from peripheral blood. The sequence came from a man younger than 40 with Graves' ophthalmopathy. The V and J genes are TRBV6-2 or TRBV6-3 and TRBJ2-7; 7 nucleotides align to TRBD1. CDR3 in DNA: TGTGCCAGCAGTGAGGGACAGAACGGCTACGAGCAGTACTTC. Translated, it gives CASSEGQNGYEQYF.